The 27 T cell receptor beta chains given below trace back to one sample, sequenced in a study of cytotoxic CD8 clonotypes in ibrutinib-treated CLL. TCRdb's table, derived via immunoSEQ multiplex PCR, lists solely in-frame clones and lacks some. The data hold about 130,000 clones, with roughly 88% observed a single time. This material consisted of PBMCs, taken after 24 months of ibrutinib treatment. The receptors were gathered from a human donor with chronic lymphocytic leukemia.

This rearrangement joins TRBV28 to TRBJ1-2; 9 bases map to TRBD1. Germline CDR1 MDHEN, CDR2 SYDVKM. This CDR3 has 15 residues. With 5 bases clipped from V and 4 bases from J, the junction kept 8 bases outside the gene matches. CDR3 protein: CASSGTGSDGYGYTF. The CDR3 nucleotides read TGTGCCAGCAGTGGGACAGGGAGTGATGGCTATGGCTACACCTTC.

The chain carries TRBV25-1 and TRBJ1-1; no reliable D call. There are 13 residues in the CDR3. Per germline, CDR1 MGHDK and CDR2 SYGVNS. V was cut by 5 bases and J by 1 base, with 8 bases left in between. The CDR3 is CASSLFWNTEAFF. CDR3 nucleotides: TGTGCCAGCAGTCTGTTTTGGAACACTGAAGCTTTCTTT.

V gene TRBV7-8 combines with J gene TRBJ2-2; 11 nucleotides agree with TRBD1. CDR1 and CDR2 from the germline V gene are SGHVS and FQNEAQ. V lost 3 bases and J lost 8; bases outside the gene matches: 2. The CDR3 covers 14 residues. The CDR3 DNA reads TGTGCCAGCAGCTTGGACAGGGGGCGAGGGGAGCTGTTTTTT. Its protein is CASSLDRGRGELFF.

The rearrangement links TRBV28 to TRBJ1-5; TRBD1 matches at 7 bases. The CDR3 loop spans 16 amino acids. Germline CDR1 and CDR2: MDHEN and SYDVKM. Trimming removed 2 bases from V and 1 base from J; junction bases left unmatched: 5. The CDR3 region has the DNA TGTGCCAGCAGTTTACAGGGGGTCGGGAGCAATCAGCCCCAGCATTTT. Translated: CASSLQGVGSNQPQHF.

This chain links TRBV9 with TRBJ2-2, with D possibly matching TRBD1 (6 bases). The CDR3 is 17 residues long. Germline CDR1 SGDLS, CDR2 YYNGEE. Trimming stripped 4 bases from V and 0 bases from J, with 16 bases between. CDR3 region: CASSYRDTITNTGELFF. The CDR3 DNA is TGTGCCAGCAGCTACCGGGACACGATCACGAACACCGGGGAGCTGTTTTTT.

The rearrangement links TRBV21-1 to TRBJ2-7; the table gives TRBD1 as D, unverified against the DNA. TRBV21-1 is reported as a pseudogene. CDR3 length: 17 amino acids. The CDR3 DNA is TGTGCCAGCAGCAAAGAGTCCAGGGTTAGCTTGGTATACGAGCAGTACTTC. This codes for CASSKESRVSLVYEQYF.

The chain employs TRBV7-6 and TRBJ2-7; D may be TRBD2 (5 bases). CDR3 length: 13 residues. The ends were cut back, 5 bases at V and 4 bases at J, with 12 bases in the middle. Germline V lookup: CDR1 SGHVS, CDR2 FNYEAQ. The CDR3: CASSPRERYEQYF. CDR3 DNA: TGTGCCAGCAGCCCGAGGGAGCGGTACGAGCAGTACTTC.

The rearrangement uses TRBV6-1 and TRBJ1-3; D not resolved. Germline-derived CDR1 and CDR2 are MNHNS and SASEGT. The CDR3 runs to 13 residues. Trimming cost V 0 bases and J 4 bases, with 4 bases left between them. As DNA, the CDR3 is TGTGCCAGCAGTGAAGCGTTAGGAAACACCATATATTTT. As protein: CASSEALGNTIYF.

The chain links TRBV6-5 to TRBJ1-2, with a weak D call TRBD1 (5 bases). This CDR3 has 12 residues. Germline lookup yields CDR1 MNHEY and CDR2 SVGAGI. Trimming took off 10 bases at V and 2 bases at J, with 11 bases between the two ends. The DNA for the CDR3 is TGTGCCACTTCGGGACGGAACTATGGCTACACCTTC. Encoded protein: CATSGRNYGYTF.

This rearrangement joins TRBV9 to TRBJ2-3; TRBD2 is a possible D gene (6 bases). Germline CDR1 SGDLS, CDR2 YYNGEE. The CDR3 totals 13 residues. Trimming stripped 4 bases from V and 9 bases from J, with 15 bases between. CDR3 region: CASSLRDSRTQYF. The CDR3 nucleotides read TGTGCCAGCAGCCTAAGGGACTCGAGGACGCAGTATTTT. The complete variable domain, with remaining parts taken from reference TRBV9 and TRBJ2-3, reads DSGVTQTPKHLITATGQRVTLRCSPRSGDLSVYWYQQSLDQGLQFLIQYYNGEERAKGNILERFSAQQFPDLHSELNLSSLELGDSALYFCASSLRDSRTQYFGPGTRLTVL.

This chain connects TRBV2 to TRBJ1-2; the D is unclear. The CDR3 sequence is 13 residues long. V was cut by 2 bases and J by 4 bases, with 8 bases left in between. Germline CDR1 SNHLY, CDR2 FYNNEI. CDR3 residues: CASSELPGYGYTF. As DNA, the CDR3 is TGTGCCAGCAGTGAACTCCCAGGCTATGGCTACACCTTC.

This chain links TRBV7-2 with TRBJ2-7, with TRBD2 identical over 10 bases. Germline values: CDR1 SGHTA, CDR2 FQGNSA. The CDR3 runs 14 residues. V shed 4 bases and J 4 bases; nucleotides not matched to a gene: 4. Here the CDR3 reads CASSSGLAEYEQYF. Here the CDR3 DNA reads TGTGCCAGCAGCTCAGGACTAGCGGAGTACGAGCAGTACTTC.

The chain has TRBV27 and TRBJ2-5, with TRBD1 matching 10 bases. The J segment lost 2 bases and the V segment lost 11 bases, leaving 5 bases of the junction unmatched. Germline V gene sequence: CDR1 MNHEY, CDR2 SMNVEV (reference sequence). There are 13 residues in the CDR3. The DNA for the CDR3 is TGTGCCCTCCCGGACAGGGGGCAAGAGACCCAGTACTTC. This sequence encodes CALPDRGQETQYF.

The chain combines TRBV21-1 with TRBJ2-3; the tabulated D call, TRBD2, remains unverified against the DNA. TRBV21-1 is given as a pseudogene. This CDR3 has 18 amino acids. CDR3 nucleotides: TGTGCCAGCAGCAAAGGGACTAGCGGGAGGGGCGGCACAGATACGCAGTATTTT. It yields the protein CASSKGTSGRGGTDTQYF.

This sequence joins TRBV29-1 and TRBJ1-5; maybe TRBD1 (6 bases). V was cut by 4 bases and J by 1 base, with 17 bases left in between. Germline CDR1 SQVTM, CDR2 ANQGSEA. CDR3 length equals 16 residues. CDR3 sequence reads: CSVGEQLGASNQPQHF. The CDR3 DNA reads TGCAGCGTTGGGGAACAGTTGGGGGCGAGCAATCAGCCCCAGCATTTT.

This clone was counted only a few times. The chain carries TRBV2 and TRBJ1-1; D remains unclear. This CDR3 comprises 14 residues. CDR1 SNHLY and CDR2 FYNNEI come from the germline V gene. V gave up 0 bases and J gave up 1 base, with 6 bases separating them. As DNA, the CDR3 is TGTGCCAGCAGTGAAGCGTCAGAGAACACTGAAGCTTTCTTT. Encoded protein: CASSEASENTEAFF.

This clone was counted once. The chain has TRBV6-5 and TRBJ1-1, with D possibly matching TRBD1 (5 bases). Trimming shortened V by 6 bases and J by 0 bases, and 11 bases separated the two germline ends. The CDR3 consists of 14 residues. The germline V gene encodes CDR1 MNHEY and CDR2 SVGAGI. The CDR3 DNA is TGTGCCAGCAGCTACAGGAGCCTGAACACTGAAGCTTTCTTT. Translation: CASSYRSLNTEAFF.

Note on this clone: Other DNA sequences from this sample encode an identical CDR3 as well. This chain uses TRBV18 with TRBJ1-5; D is uncertain. Trimming took off 2 bases at V and 0 bases at J, with 2 bases between the two ends. Germline V lookup: CDR1 KGHSH, CDR2 LQKENI. This CDR3 contains 13 residues. The CDR3 protein is CASSPGSNQPQHF. In nucleotides, the CDR3 is TGTGCCAGCTCACCAGGTAGCAATCAGCCCCAGCATTTT. Combining the CDR3 with reference TRBV18 and TRBJ1-5 gives the whole variable domain NAGVMQNPRHLVRRRGQEARLRCSPMKGHSHVYWYRQLPEEGLKFMVYLQKENIIDESGMPKERFSAEFPKEGPSILRIQQVVRGDSAAYFCASSPGSNQPQHFGDGTRLSIL.

The chain has TRBV7-2 and TRBJ2-7; TRBD1 might be the D (5 bases). V was trimmed by 5 bases and J by 2 bases, leaving 10 bases between them. CDR3 size: 13 residues. Germline CDR1 reads SGHTA; CDR2 reads FQGNSA. The CDR3 here is CASSLTDTYEQYF. CDR3 in DNA: TGTGCCAGCAGCCTGACGGACACCTACGAGCAGTACTTC.

The chain joins TRBV29-1 to TRBJ1-1, with 8 bases identical to TRBD1. The germline V gene has CDR1 SQVTM and CDR2 ANQGSEA. CDR3 length: 13 amino acids. The V segment lost 5 bases and the J segment 6 bases; nucleotides outside the gene matches: 8. CDR3 nucleotides: TGCAGCGTTCGCACAGGGGGAATCTCTGAAGCTTTCTTT. Protein sequence: CSVRTGGISEAFF.

This chain connects TRBV7-2 to TRBJ1-2; D not certain. CDR3 length equals 15 residues. Trimming removed 3 bases from V and 4 bases from J, with 15 bases in between. Germline V CDR1 and CDR2: SGHTA, FQGNSA. In DNA, the CDR3 is TGTGCCAGCAGCTTGGATCCCCGGGGTACCTATGGCTACACCTTC. Encoded protein: CASSLDPRGTYGYTF.

V is TRBV9 and J is TRBJ1-1; the match to TRBD1 covers 7 bases. J lost 1 base, V lost 3 bases, and 6 bases had no gene match. CDR1 and CDR2 from the germline V gene are SGDLS and YYNGEE. The CDR3 contains 15 residues. Written as DNA, the CDR3 is TGTGCCAGCAGCGCCATCGGGACAGCGAACACTGAAGCTTTCTTT. Translating it yields CASSAIGTANTEAFF.

The CDR3 DNA follows: TGTGCCAGCAGCGCCGGGGGGTGGCAAGAGACCCAGTACTTC. The encoded protein is CASSAGGWQETQYF. The genes are TRBV7-2 and TRBJ2-5; 7 bases fit TRBD2. CDR3 length equals 14 residues. The V gene's germline CDR1 is SGHTA and CDR2 FQGNSA. Trimming cost V 5 bases and J 2 bases; bases outside gene matches: 5.

The chain is built from TRBV6-5 and TRBJ1-2; 8 bases agree with TRBD1. The CDR3 is made up of 14 amino acids. The germline V gene encodes CDR1 MNHEY and CDR2 SVGAGI. With V trimmed by 4 bases and J by 5 bases, 6 bases remained unmatched. In nucleotides, the CDR3 is TGTGCCAGCAGTTTGCAGGGGGCTAGTTATGGCTACACCTTC. Its translation: CASSLQGASYGYTF.

The chain links TRBV27 to TRBJ2-1; perhaps D is TRBD1 or TRBD2 (7 bases each). CDR1 and CDR2 from the germline V gene are MNHEY and SMNVEV (reference sequence). This CDR3 spans 17 amino acids. Trimming took 5 bases from V and 0 from J, leaving 17 bases between them. The CDR3 is CASSRGDSGSSYNEQFF. In DNA form, the CDR3 reads TGTGCCAGCAGTCGGGGGGACAGTGGTAGCTCCTACAATGAGCAGTTCTTC.

This sequence joins TRBV27 and TRBJ1-4; no definite D call. The germline V gene has CDR1 MNHEY and CDR2 SMNVEV (reference sequence). CDR3 length: 14 residues. V gave up 3 bases and J gave up 4 bases, with 9 bases separating them. The CDR3 DNA follows: TGTGCCAGCAGTTTTATGGGGTTTAATGAAAAACTGTTTTTT. The encoded protein is CASSFMGFNEKLFF.

V and J are TRBV6-6 and TRBJ2-2; 7 bases map to TRBD1. The J segment lost 3 bases and the V segment lost 5 bases, leaving 9 bases of the junction unmatched. The CDR3 length is 16 residues. Per germline, CDR1 MNHNY and CDR2 SVGAGI (reference sequence). The DNA for the CDR3 is TGTGCCAGCAGTAACCGACAGGGATTTTACACCGGGGAGCTGTTTTTT. Residues: CASSNRQGFYTGELFF.